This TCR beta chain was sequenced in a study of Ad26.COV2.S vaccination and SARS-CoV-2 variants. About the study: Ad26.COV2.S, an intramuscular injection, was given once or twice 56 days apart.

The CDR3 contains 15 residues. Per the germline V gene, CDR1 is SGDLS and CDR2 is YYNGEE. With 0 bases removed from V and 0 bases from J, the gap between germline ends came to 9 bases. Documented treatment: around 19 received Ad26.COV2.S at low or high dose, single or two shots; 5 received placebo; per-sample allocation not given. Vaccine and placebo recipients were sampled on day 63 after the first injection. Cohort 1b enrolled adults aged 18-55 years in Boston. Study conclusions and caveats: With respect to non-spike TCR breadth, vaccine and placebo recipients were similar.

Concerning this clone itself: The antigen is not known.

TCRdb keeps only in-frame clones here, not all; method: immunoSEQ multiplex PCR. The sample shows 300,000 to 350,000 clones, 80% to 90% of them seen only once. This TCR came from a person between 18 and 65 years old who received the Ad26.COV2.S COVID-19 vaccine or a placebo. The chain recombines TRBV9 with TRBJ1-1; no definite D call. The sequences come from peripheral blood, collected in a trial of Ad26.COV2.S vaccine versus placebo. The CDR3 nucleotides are TGTGCCAGCAGCGTAGCTTCGCGATTGAACACTGAAGCTTTCTTT. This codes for CASSVASRLNTEAFF. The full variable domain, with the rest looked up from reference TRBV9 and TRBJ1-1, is DSGVTQTPKHLITATGQRVTLRCSPRSGDLSVYWYQQSLDQGLQFLIQYYNGEERAKGNILERFSAQQFPDLHSELNLSSLELGDSALYFCASSVASRLNTEAFFGQGTRLTVV.